The 11 T cell receptor beta chains below come from one sample, sequenced in a study of blood T cell repertoires in COVID-19. Libraries were prepared by immunoSEQ multiplex PCR; TCRdb keeps only in-frame clonotypes and omits some of them. Among some 300,000 clones listed, approximately 90% were seen once. Specimen: PBMCs or T cells enriched from blood (not recorded which). These TCRs come from a woman aged 60 to 75 in a cohort exposed to, infected with or recovered from COVID-19 (not recorded which).

The V gene is TRBV11-2, the J gene TRBJ2-3; 9 bases line up with TRBD1. With 1 base clipped from V and 7 bases from J, the junction kept 6 bases outside the gene matches. The germline CDR1 and CDR2 sequences are SGHAT and FQNNGV. This CDR3 is built from 15 residues. CDR3 DNA: TGTGCCAGCAGCTTAGGACAGGGGGGCCCTCATACGCAGTATTTT. Amino acids: CASSLGQGGPHTQYF. Filled out from reference TRBV11-2 and TRBJ2-3, the complete variable domain reads EAGVAQSPRYKIIEKRQSVAFWCNPISGHATLYWYQQILGQGPKLLIQFQNNGVVDDSQLPKDRFSAERLKGVDSTLKIQPAKLEDSAVYLCASSLGQGGPHTQYFGPGTRLTVL.

This chain connects TRBV3-1 (or the pseudogene TRBV3-2) to TRBJ2-7, with D possibly matching TRBD1 (5 bases). This CDR3 comprises 15 residues. The V gene lost 1 base and the J gene lost 0 bases, with 10 bases spanning the gap. Per the germline V gene, CDR1 is LGHDT and CDR2 is YNNKEL (reference sequence). CDR3 sequence: CASSQAPGASYEQYF. The CDR3, as DNA: TGTGCCAGCAGCCAAGCCCCTGGGGCCTCCTACGAGCAGTACTTC.

On this clone itself: Other DNA sequences in this specimen translate into the identical CDR3. The chain has TRBV5-1 and TRBJ1-4; D possibly corresponds to TRBD1 (5 bases). This CDR3 comprises 14 residues. V was trimmed by 3 bases and J by 5 bases, leaving 11 bases between them. The V gene's germline CDR1 is SGHRS and CDR2 YFSETQ. This chain's CDR3 is CASSSQGTNEKLFF. Here the CDR3 DNA reads TGCGCCAGCAGCTCGCAGGGTACCAATGAAAAACTGTTTTTT.

This sequence joins TRBV7-8 and TRBJ2-1; 9 bases agree with TRBD2. This CDR3 has 14 residues. CDR1 SGHVS and CDR2 FQNEAQ come from the germline V gene. V dropped 5 bases and J dropped 7; count of bases not matched to a gene: 6. The CDR3, as DNA: TGTGCCAGCAGCACCCTAGCGGGAAAGAATGAGCAGTTCTTC. Its protein is CASSTLAGKNEQFF.

The chain employs TRBV27 and TRBJ1-2, with TRBD1 as a possible D gene (6 bases). Trimming took 6 bases from V and 4 from J, leaving 18 bases between them. CDR3 size: 15 residues. Germline CDR1 reads MNHEY; CDR2 reads SMNVEV (reference sequence). Written as DNA, the CDR3 is TGTGCCAGCAGCCAGGGGAGGGGTTACCTCTATGGCTACACCTTC. This gives the protein CASSQGRGYLYGYTF.

J is TRBJ2-7 and V is TRBV10-3, with D maybe TRBD1 (6 bases). CDR3 length: 13 residues. Trimming cost V 10 bases and J 1 base, with 14 bases left between them. In germline, CDR1 is ENHRY, CDR2 SYGVKD. The CDR3: CASRQVPSYEQYF. The CDR3 DNA reads as TGTGCCAGCCGACAGGTGCCATCCTACGAGCAGTACTTC.

This chain joins TRBV4-2 and TRBJ2-3, with 11 positions matching TRBD2. Germline CDR1 and CDR2: LGHNA and YNFKEQ. The CDR3 is 16 amino acids. V was pared by 3 bases and J by 6 bases, with 8 bases of the junction left unmatched. CDR3 coding DNA: TGTGCCAGCAGCCAGGGACTAGCGGAGGGAGGGGATACGCAGTATTTT. It translates to CASSQGLAEGGDTQYF.

V gene TRBV27 combines with J gene TRBJ2-7; the match to TRBD1 covers 7 bases. Germline CDR1 and CDR2: MNHEY and SMNVEV (reference sequence). The CDR3 covers 15 residues. V gave up 4 bases and J gave up 1 base; unmatched junction bases: 7. The CDR3 DNA follows: TGTGCCAGCAGTTCCGGGACAGCGATATCCTACGAGCAGTACTTC. Its protein is CASSSGTAISYEQYF.

This clone has a handful of counts. The chain couples TRBV30 to TRBJ1-5; TRBD1 is a possible D gene (5 bases). The germline V and J ends were trimmed by 3 bases and 4 bases, with 13 bases remaining between them. CDR3 length: 14 amino acids. The V gene's germline CDR1 is GTSNPN and CDR2 SVGIG (reference sequence). CDR3 in DNA: TGTGCCTGGAGGAGTCCAGGGTGGAATCAGCCCCAGCATTTT. It is translated as CAWRSPGWNQPQHF.

On this clone itself: This sample also contains other DNA sequences that code for the same CDR3. The chain couples TRBV6-5 to TRBJ2-7, with 7 positions matching TRBD1. With 6 bases clipped from V and 6 bases from J, the junction kept 5 bases outside the gene matches. Looked up from germline, CDR1 is MNHEY and CDR2 is SVGAGI. CDR3 size: 12 residues. The CDR3: CASSRQGGEQYF. CDR3 bases: TGTGCCAGCAGCCGACAGGGCGGCGAGCAGTACTTC.

This clone showed up just once. The genes are TRBV7-3 and TRBJ2-7; 11 bases agree with TRBD1. V was pared by 9 bases and J by 3 bases, with 1 base of the junction left unmatched. The CDR3 is 12 amino acids. Germline V lookup: CDR1 SGHTA, CDR2 FQGTGA. The CDR3 protein is CASGTGGYEQYF. In DNA, the CDR3 is TGTGCCAGTGGGACAGGGGGCTACGAGCAGTACTTC.